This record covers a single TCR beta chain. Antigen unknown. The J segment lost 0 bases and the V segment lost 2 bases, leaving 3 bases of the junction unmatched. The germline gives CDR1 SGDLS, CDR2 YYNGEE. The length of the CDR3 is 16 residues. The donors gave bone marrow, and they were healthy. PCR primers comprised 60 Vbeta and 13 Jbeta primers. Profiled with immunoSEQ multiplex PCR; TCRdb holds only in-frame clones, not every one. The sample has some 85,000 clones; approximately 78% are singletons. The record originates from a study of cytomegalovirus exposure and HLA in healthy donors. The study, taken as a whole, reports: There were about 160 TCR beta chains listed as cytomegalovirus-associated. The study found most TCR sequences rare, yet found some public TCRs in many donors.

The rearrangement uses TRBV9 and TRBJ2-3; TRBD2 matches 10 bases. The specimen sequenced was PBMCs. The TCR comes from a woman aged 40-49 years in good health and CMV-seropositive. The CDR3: CASSVSGRTSTDTQYF. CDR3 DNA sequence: TGTGCCAGCAGCGTTAGCGGGAGGACTAGCACAGATACGCAGTATTTT. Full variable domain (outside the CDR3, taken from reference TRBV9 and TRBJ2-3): DSGVTQTPKHLITATGQRVTLRCSPRSGDLSVYWYQQSLDQGLQFLIQYYNGEERAKGNILERFSAQQFPDLHSELNLSSLELGDSALYFCASSVSGRTSTDTQYFGPGTRLTVL.